The clone carrying this T cell receptor (beta chain) was detected many times. Its target is unknown. With 3 bases clipped from V and 2 bases from J, the junction kept 6 bases outside the gene matches. Germline values: CDR1 DFQATT, CDR2 SNEGSKA (reference sequence). The CDR3 loop spans 14 amino acids. The data originate from a study of molecular identifiers for immune sequencing clone quantification. Overall study context: With replicates, the RNA of 20,000 or 100,000 naive CD8 cells was split five ways and four were sequenced. Whole-study results and caveats: Over 97% of effector molecules, but under 1% in naive cells, were held by clones with more than 20 RNA copies.

MiXCR, applied by TCRdb to the PCR reads, yields one record per CDR3 protein. In the table there are a few hundred thousand distinct CDR3 sequences, 20% to 25% of which are singletons. The chain uses TRBV20-1 and TRBJ2-7; 8 positions agree with TRBD1. The sequence was obtained from a human donor in good health. Some libraries in this study had Jurkat cell RNA spiked in. Sequenced material: naive CD8+ T cells from blood, with Jurkat cell RNA spiked in. Subset defined: FACS-sorted CD8+CD4-CCR7+CD45RA+ naive T cells. The chain's CDR3 is CSASPRGPAYEQYF. The CDR3 region has the DNA TGCAGTGCTAGCCCCAGGGGGCCGGCCTACGAGCAGTACTTC.